The rows below give T cell receptor beta chains drawn from one sample of a study of T cell repertoires in cytomegalovirus infection. One entry per CDR3 protein, called by TCRdb with MiXCR from the reads. The table lists about 240,000 distinct CDR3 sequences, 9% to 15% of them singletons. Sequencing input: PBMCs. The receptor source for this set is a human donor in good health (CMV status not recorded). Some clones in this sample may be carry-over from other donors' samples. Both conserved end residues are part of each CDR3. The order of the fields is J gene, clone size, V gene, CDR3 protein. Only part of the rows carry a size: once, few, many, or a class if the clone is expanded.

TRBJ2-6,few,TRBV27,CASSAGGANVLTF
TRBJ2-7,few,TRBV20-1,CSARTSGPSYEQYF
TRBJ1-1,many,TRBV24-1,CATAPGTGTNTEAFF
TRBJ1-5,NA,TRBV15,CATSRANQPQHF
TRBJ2-3,many,TRBV7-3,CASSLGGSADTQYF
TRBJ2-2,many,TRBV7-2,CASSPPGSGRGGELFF
TRBJ1-4,many,TRBV25-1,CASSEGQWYEKLFF
TRBJ1-2,few,TRBV6-5,CASSRLGGATGYTF
TRBJ2-1,many,TRBV7-2,CASSRSGGAYNEQFF
TRBJ2-7,many,TRBV7-2,CASSAQRGYEQYF
TRBJ2-7,NA,TRBV18,CASSPWTDPYEQYF
TRBJ2-3,many,TRBV2,CASSELAGADTQYF
TRBJ2-1,many,TRBV6-2/TRBV6-3,CASSHRDYSYNEQFF
TRBJ1-1,NA,TRBV29-1,CSAQVENTEAFF
TRBJ1-5,many,TRBV6-1,CASRSTGSSNQPQHF
TRBJ2-2,NA,TRBV12-3/TRBV12-4,CASSLTPSRGELFF
TRBJ2-7,NA,TRBV5-4,CASSLEQLGAEQYF
TRBJ1-1,NA,TRBV3-1,CASSWKENTEAFF
TRBJ1-4,many,TRBV20-1,CRALGPDNEKLFF
TRBJ2-2,NA,TRBV4-3,CASSHPDRDHGELFF
TRBJ1-3,many,TRBV7-2,CASSPGIASSGNTIYF
TRBJ1-2,many,TRBV19,CASSMDSFYGYTF
TRBJ2-6,NA,TRBV10-3,CAISPDSTGANVLTF
TRBJ2-7,many,TRBV7-2,CASSLPEGAKYF
TRBJ2-1,many,TRBV7-8,CASSSPRGKGAINEQFF
TRBJ1-2,NA,TRBV19,CASSIDRGRSGYTF
TRBJ1-2,many,TRBV7-2,CASSLNPVFYGYTF
TRBJ2-1,many,TRBV9,CASSEGAGAYNEQFF
TRBJ1-3,NA,TRBV29-1,CSVGPGDSGNTIYF
TRBJ1-5,medium-sized,TRBV7-2,CASSTRRYQPQHF
TRBJ2-1,many,TRBV19,CASAPGLVSSYEQFF
TRBJ2-3,few,TRBV6-6,CASSYSTSGSSDTQYF
TRBJ1-2,few,TRBV5-1,CASSPGTGVNYGYTF
TRBJ1-2,many,TRBV7-9,CASSSATVLANYGYTF
TRBJ1-1,NA,TRBV6-5,CASSKQGARSGTEAFF